The 23 T cell receptor beta chains given below trace back to one sample, sequenced in a study of blood T cell repertoires in COVID-19. Libraries were prepared by immunoSEQ multiplex PCR; TCRdb keeps only in-frame clonotypes and omits some of them. The table lists about 87,000 clones, around three quarters of them singletons. The sample was peripheral blood. Receptors originate from a woman aged 50 to 60 with acute or convalescent COVID-19.

The chain couples TRBV19 to TRBJ2-1; D gene uncertain. There are 14 residues in the CDR3. Trimming took 3 bases from V and 7 from J, leaving 13 bases between them. Germline V gives CDR1 LNHDA, CDR2 SQIVND (reference sequence). CDR3 DNA: TGTGCCAGTAGTATGGCTCGCCACCGAAATGAGCAGTTCTTC. Amino acid sequence: CASSMARHRNEQFF.

The chain combines TRBV5-1 with TRBJ1-1, with 7 nucleotides matching TRBD1. J lost 6 bases, V lost 4 bases, and 6 bases had no gene match. This CDR3 is built from 13 residues. Germline loops: CDR1 SGHRS, CDR2 YFSETQ. This CDR3 reads CASSTNRGAEAFF. Written as DNA, the CDR3 is TGCGCCAGCAGCACCAACAGGGGCGCTGAAGCTTTCTTT.

This clone has more than one count but fewer than ten. The chain employs TRBV2 and TRBJ2-7; 7 bases line up with TRBD1. V lost 5 bases, J lost 2 bases, and 3 bases stayed unmatched. The CDR3 has 13 residues. Germline V gene sequence: CDR1 SNHLY, CDR2 FYNNEI. CDR3 loop: CASSLGTAYEQYF. In DNA, the CDR3 is TGTGCCAGCAGTCTCGGGACAGCCTACGAGCAGTACTTC.

The genes are TRBV6-2 or TRBV6-3 and TRBJ2-2; TRBD1 aligns across 9 bases. The V segment lost 0 bases and the J segment 4 bases; nucleotides outside the gene matches: 0. The CDR3 consists of 15 residues. Germline V CDR1 and CDR2: MNHEY, SVGEGT. The CDR3 reads CASSYSGQGTGELFF. Here the CDR3 DNA reads TGTGCCAGCAGTTACTCGGGACAGGGCACCGGGGAGCTGTTTTTT.

The chain combines TRBV28 with TRBJ1-5; 7 bases fit TRBD1. This CDR3 has 15 residues. V shed 2 bases, J shed 3 bases, and the junction held 4 bases outside the gene matches. Germline lookup yields CDR1 MDHEN and CDR2 SYDVKM. CDR3 region: CASSLRGQLNQPQHF. The CDR3 DNA sequence: TGTGCCAGCAGTTTAAGGGGACAGCTCAATCAGCCCCAGCATTTT.

V usage is TRBV6-5 and J usage is TRBJ1-1, with 7 bases matching TRBD1. CDR3 length equals 13 residues. Germline trimming cut 6 bases from V and 4 bases from J; bases unmatched to any gene: 5. The germline gives CDR1 MNHEY, CDR2 SVGAGI. Here the CDR3 reads CASRGTGVTEAFF. Written as DNA, the CDR3 is TGTGCCAGCAGAGGAACAGGGGTCACTGAAGCTTTCTTT.

This chain connects TRBV12-3 or TRBV12-4 to TRBJ1-1; maybe TRBD1 (5 bases). V was shortened by 3 bases and J by 4 bases, with 9 bases between the two germline ends. The length of the CDR3 is 13 residues. CDR3 protein: CASSLAGGTEAFF. The CDR3 nucleotides read TGTGCCAGCAGTTTGGCGGGGGGCACTGAAGCTTTCTTT.

The V and J genes are TRBV7-3 and TRBJ2-3, with D hard to call. CDR3 length: 15 amino acids. V lost 5 bases to trimming and J lost 5 bases, with 17 bases between them. From germline, CDR1 is SGHTA and CDR2 FQGTGA. Here the CDR3 reads CASSPGVDLQDTQYF. CDR3 DNA: TGTGCCAGCAGCCCGGGTGTCGATCTTCAAGATACGCAGTATTTT. Filled out from reference TRBV7-3 and TRBJ2-3, the complete variable domain reads GAGVSQTPSNKVTEKGKYVELRCDPISGHTALYWYRQSLGQGPEFLIYFQGTGAADDSGLPNDRFFAVRPEGSVSTLKIQRTERGDSAVYLCASSPGVDLQDTQYFGPGTRLTVL.

Only one count was recorded for this clone. V is TRBV9 and J is TRBJ1-2; the D is unclear. V gave up 3 bases and J gave up 0 bases, with 6 bases separating them. This CDR3 comprises 13 residues. Per germline, CDR1 SGDLS and CDR2 YYNGEE. The CDR3 reads CASSAGTNYGYTF. The CDR3 DNA is TGTGCCAGCAGCGCGGGGACTAACTATGGCTACACCTTC.

The chain joins TRBV10-3 to TRBJ1-2; D not certain. Germline V gene lookup returns CDR1 ENHRY and CDR2 SYGVKD. Trimming cost V 3 bases and J 6 bases, with 8 bases left between them. CDR3 length equals 12 residues. CDR3 nucleotide sequence: TGTGCCATCAGTGAAGTCGGGAATGGCTACACCTTC. Residues: CAISEVGNGYTF.

The V call is TRBV2, the J call TRBJ2-7, with TRBD1 identical over 7 bases. Per germline, CDR1 SNHLY and CDR2 FYNNEI. The CDR3 loop spans 13 amino acids. Trimming at V came to 7 bases and at J to 3 bases, leaving 6 bases not matched to a gene. The CDR3 is CASTQGQYYEQYF. The CDR3 DNA is TGTGCCAGCACCCAGGGACAGTACTACGAGCAGTACTTC. Variable domain in full (rest from reference TRBV2 and TRBJ2-7): EPEVTQTPSHQVTQMGQEVILRCVPISNHLYFYWYRQILGQKVEFLVSFYNNEISEKSEIFDDQFSVERPDGSNFTLKIRSTKLEDSAMYFCASTQGQYYEQYFGPGTRLTVT.

There are a few counts of this clone. The rearrangement links TRBV28 to TRBJ2-7, with 10 bases fitting TRBD1. CDR1 is MDHEN, CDR2 SYDVKM, per germline. This CDR3 spans 15 amino acids. V dropped 5 bases and J dropped 5; count of bases not matched to a gene: 9. CDR3 region: CASSPLTGGWDEQYF. CDR3 coding DNA: TGTGCCAGCAGTCCTCTGACAGGGGGCTGGGACGAGCAGTACTTC.

V is TRBV7-4 and J is TRBJ2-2; D remains ambiguous. The V end lost 3 bases, the J end lost 5 bases, and 13 bases lay between the germline ends. The CDR3 length is 15 residues. Germline CDR1 and CDR2: SGHVT and SQSDAQ. Here the CDR3 DNA reads TGTGCCAGCAGCTTGAGGCACGAGGTAACCGGGGAGCTGTTTTTT. Protein: CASSLRHEVTGELFF.

The chain couples TRBV20-1 to TRBJ2-7; D not resolved. Germline V gene sequence: CDR1 DFQATT, CDR2 SNEGSKA (reference sequence). The CDR3 loop spans 11 amino acids. Between the trimmed V and J ends, which lost 5 bases and 5 bases, there was a span of 10 bases. The CDR3 sequence: CSASPTDEQYF. CDR3 DNA: TGCAGTGCTTCCCCTACTGACGAGCAGTACTTC.

This chain connects TRBV28 to TRBJ2-5; 13 nucleotides line up with TRBD2. V dropped 7 bases and J dropped 5; count of bases not matched to a gene: 7. Looked up from germline, CDR1 is MDHEN and CDR2 is SYDVKM. The CDR3 loop spans 15 amino acids. As DNA, the CDR3 is TGTGCCAGCAACCTACTAGCGGGGGGGCGGGAGACCCAGTACTTC. It translates to CASNLLAGGRETQYF.

This CDR3 is CASSEWEMGGQPQHF. CDR3 sequence (DNA): TGTGCCAGCAGTGAATGGGAAATGGGGGGTCAGCCCCAGCATTTT. The chain has TRBV6-1 and TRBJ1-5; TRBD1 might be the D (5 bases). CDR3 size: 15 residues. Trimming stripped 2 bases from V and 6 bases from J, with 14 bases between. Per the germline V gene, CDR1 is MNHNS and CDR2 is SASEGT.

The rearrangement links TRBV5-1 to TRBJ2-5, with D maybe TRBD2 (5 bases). Trimming shortened V by 4 bases and J by 3 bases, and 16 bases separated the two germline ends. In germline, CDR1 is SGHRS, CDR2 YFSETQ. This CDR3 comprises 15 residues. CDR3 nucleotide sequence: TGCGCCAGCAGCCGGCAGGACTCCCCAGAAGAGACCCAGTACTTC. Translated: CASSRQDSPEETQYF. The entire variable domain, with the rest obtained from reference TRBV5-1 and TRBJ2-5, is as follows: KAGVTQTPRYLIKTRGQQVTLSCSPISGHRSVSWYQQTPGQGLQFLFEYFSETQRNKGNFPGRFSGRQFSNSRSEMNVSTLELGDSALYLCASSRQDSPEETQYFGPGTRLLVL.

The chain couples TRBV7-8 to TRBJ1-5; 8 bases fit TRBD1. Germline trimming cut 5 bases from V and 0 bases from J; bases unmatched to any gene: 9. CDR1 is SGHVS and CDR2 is FQNEAQ in the germline V gene. The CDR3 loop spans 17 amino acids. The DNA of the CDR3 is TGTGCCAGCAGCCTCGCCGGGACAGGCTATAGCAATCAGCCCCAGCATTTT. Translating it yields CASSLAGTGYSNQPQHF.

This clone was observed a few times. The CDR3 nucleotides are TGTGCCAGCAGCCCCCTACAGGGACAGCCCCAGCATTTT. Translated, it gives CASSPLQGQPQHF. The chain links TRBV4-2 to TRBJ1-5; D perhaps matches TRBD1 (6 bases). CDR3 size: 13 residues. CDR1 is LGHNA and CDR2 is YNFKEQ in the germline V gene. With 4 bases removed from V and 7 bases from J, the gap between germline ends came to 11 bases.

This clone occurred a few times. The genes are TRBV19 and TRBJ2-5, with 9 bases lining up with TRBD1. V shed 6 bases and J 2 bases; nucleotides not matched to a gene: 13. The V gene's germline CDR1 is LNHDA and CDR2 SQIVND (reference sequence). The CDR3 has 17 residues. The CDR3 loop reads CASSPRDRVIGQETQYF. In DNA, the CDR3 is TGTGCCAGTAGCCCCCGGGACAGGGTAATCGGACAAGAGACCCAGTACTTC.

This clone was counted a single time. CDR3 sequence (DNA): TGTGCCAGCAGTTTACGGGGCTATGGCTACACCTTC. Protein sequence: CASSLRGYGYTF. The rearrangement joins TRBV27 to TRBJ1-2; D is ambiguous. This CDR3 comprises 12 residues. The V gene's germline CDR1 is MNHEY and CDR2 SMNVEV (reference sequence). V was shortened by 2 bases and J by 4 bases, with 5 bases between the two germline ends.

There are a few counts of this clone. CDR3 in DNA: TGTGCCAGCAGCCGGGAGGGGAGGGGCGACACTGAAGCTTTCTTT. This gives the protein CASSREGRGDTEAFF. This chain joins TRBV9 and TRBJ1-1, with D perhaps matching TRBD1 (5 bases). The CDR3 is made up of 15 amino acids. Trimming shortened V by 4 bases and J by 3 bases, and 16 bases separated the two germline ends. Germline V lookup: CDR1 SGDLS, CDR2 YYNGEE.

The genes are TRBV28 and TRBJ2-6; TRBD1 agrees at 7 bases. V lost 5 bases to trimming and J lost 2 bases; unmatched junction nucleotides: 6. The CDR3 length is 16 residues. From germline, CDR1 is MDHEN and CDR2 SYDVKM. CDR3 sequence: CASSPTDRAGANVLTF. CDR3 nucleotides: TGTGCCAGCAGTCCAACCGACAGGGCTGGGGCCAACGTCCTGACTTTC.